What follows describes a single TCR beta chain. The data were obtained in a study of technical replicates of blood from several donors. V was pared by 8 bases and J by 3 bases, with 4 bases of the junction left unmatched. This CDR3 comprises 13 residues. Germline V gene sequence: CDR1 SNHLY, CDR2 FYNNEI. Sequencing used immunoSEQ multiplex PCR; TCRdb keeps in-frame clones, though not all of them. This table holds some 80,000 clones, around 92% found once. V usage is TRBV2 and J usage is TRBJ1-5, with 7 bases that match TRBD1. Material: T cells isolated from PBMCs. The sequence derives from a human donor in good health. The chain's CDR3 is CASVQGVNQPQHF. DNA of the CDR3: TGTGCCAGCGTTCAGGGGGTCAATCAGCCCCAGCATTTT.